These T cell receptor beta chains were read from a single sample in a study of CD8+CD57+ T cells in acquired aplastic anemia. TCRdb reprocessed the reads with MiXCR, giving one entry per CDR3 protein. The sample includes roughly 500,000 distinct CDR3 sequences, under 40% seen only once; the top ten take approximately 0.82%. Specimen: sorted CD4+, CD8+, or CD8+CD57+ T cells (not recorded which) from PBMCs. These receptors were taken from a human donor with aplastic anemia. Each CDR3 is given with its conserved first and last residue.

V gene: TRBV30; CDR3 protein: CAWSYASGGPGPQYF
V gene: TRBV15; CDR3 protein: CATSRDPQGIGPYEQYF
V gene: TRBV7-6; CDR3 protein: CASSLFPGGGQAYNEQFF
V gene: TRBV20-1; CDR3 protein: CSARTGNNEQFF
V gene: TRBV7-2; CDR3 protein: CASSLGITGGNSPLHF
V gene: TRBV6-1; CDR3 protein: CASTRTWEYLSGNTIYF
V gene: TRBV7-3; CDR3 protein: CASSPSRERGAFF
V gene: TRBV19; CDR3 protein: CASSMGGVLNEKLFF
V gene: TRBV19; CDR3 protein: CASRGRTGSYQETQYF
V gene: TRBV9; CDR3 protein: CASSPQGEGTQYF
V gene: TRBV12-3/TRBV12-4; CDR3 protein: CASSLGSGELFF
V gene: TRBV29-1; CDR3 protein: CSVGAGGGYTF
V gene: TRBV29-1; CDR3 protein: CSVEQGASYGYTF
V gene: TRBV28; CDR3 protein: CASSTQGYGYTF
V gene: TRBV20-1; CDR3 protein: CSARIKRAGRPLPDTQYF
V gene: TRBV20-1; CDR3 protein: CSARRLAGGREQYF
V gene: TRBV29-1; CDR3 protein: CSVGERTSGSRRHEQYF
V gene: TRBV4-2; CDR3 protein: CASSQDGALGTETQYF
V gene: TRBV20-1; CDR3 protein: CSARVVGETGDSPLHF
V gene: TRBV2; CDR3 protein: CASSESGGGRTDTQYF
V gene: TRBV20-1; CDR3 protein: CSARDGTGGAGNTIYF
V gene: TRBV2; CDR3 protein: CASSEEGGSVYEQYF
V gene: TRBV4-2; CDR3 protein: CASSQGVGRRSNQPQHF
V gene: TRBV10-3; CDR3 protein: CAISRGQMNTEAFF
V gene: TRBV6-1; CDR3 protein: CASTIQETQYF
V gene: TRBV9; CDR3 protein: CASSVTGTAHSPLHF
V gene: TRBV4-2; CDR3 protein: CASGLSGRGDSYNEQFF
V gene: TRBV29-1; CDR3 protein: CASRSLAGDSNEQFF
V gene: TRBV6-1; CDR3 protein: CASRGGPTTSTDTQYF
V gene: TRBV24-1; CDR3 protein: CATSGNRVNEQFF
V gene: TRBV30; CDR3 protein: CAGWERTGSSNEQYF
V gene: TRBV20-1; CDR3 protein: CSARVPGTSLGEQYF
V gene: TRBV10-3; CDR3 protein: CAISERTGENSPLHF
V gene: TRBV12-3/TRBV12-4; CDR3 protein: CASSTAETQYF
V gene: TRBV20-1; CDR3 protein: CSARPDGSSGNTIYF
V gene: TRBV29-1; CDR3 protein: CSHDVGAGVGYTF
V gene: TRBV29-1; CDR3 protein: CSVEGVGREFLSDEAFF
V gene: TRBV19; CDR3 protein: CASKGGRMSTMNTEAFF
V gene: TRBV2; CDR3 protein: CASTRQLANYGYTF
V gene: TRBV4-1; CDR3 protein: CASSQEGVETQYF
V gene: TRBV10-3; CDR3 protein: CAISESGTANTGELFF
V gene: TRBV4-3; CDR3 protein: CASSQDTRGEGGYTF